This record covers a single T cell receptor (beta chain). In this sample, this clonotype turned up many times. The antigen it recognizes is unknown. Base qualities are not provided; no much larger clone lies one nucleotide away. Via the germline V gene (reference sequence), CDR1 is SGHAT and CDR2 FQDESV. The CDR3, from cysteine to phenylalanine, totals 13 residues. CDR3 DNA is the only sequence kept; it has 39 bases, read in frame from the first base. V loses 4 bases, J loses 8 bases, and the germline ends lie 14 bases apart. The TCR beta CDR3 regions were amplified from the RNA transcripts. The first round of RT-PCR for the TCR CDR3 was performed with the HTBI primer set and the Qiagen OneStep RT-PCR kit. Libraries were constructed in a second round of multiplex PCR, after which size selection and purification were performed. Paired-end sequencing of the libraries was performed with 100 bp reads on an Illumina HiSeq2000. The authors' pipeline ran thus. SOAPnuke was used to process the raw data, throwing out any read that contained adapters or uncalled bases, had a mean Phred below 15, or lacked an exact constant-primer or identifier match. High-quality paired reads were merged using COPE v1.2.5, and each unique nucleotide sequence was defined as a clonotype. MiTCR v1.1 was used to align clonotypes to the IMGT TRBV, TRBD and TRBJ reference segments. The analysis included only V-J combinations with a frequency above 0.0001, which together covered 99% to 99.2% of the repertoires. A TCS score was defined as the ratio between F50 (clonal expansion) and ExV (chaos), using BLOSUM62-based TCRdist between CDR3 peptides within each V-J. Welch's t-statistics and random forest reduced fewer than 550 V-J features to roughly 13, which were used in a naive Bayes classifier (R e1071). The public reads were run again by TCRdb, first through fastp at Q25 and then through MiXCR, and only productive beta chains were kept. Each CDR3 protein appears once, grouped with its most common genes and DNA. These V and J calls derive from TCRdb rather than the authors' analysis. The sample table contains roughly 180,000 distinct CDR3 sequences; only one count was recorded for over 15% of them. The ten most abundant clones make up roughly 29% of the sample.

These data come from a study of T cells in Graves' hyperthyroidism and ophthalmopathy (dated by TCRdb to between 2018 and 2021). Study-level background: Peripheral blood samples were taken at initial diagnosis, before any treatment was given. A discovery cohort of around 100 patients, 43 with Graves' ophthalmopathy and 55 to 65 with stable Graves' hyperthyroidism, was used to find distinguishing TCR V-J signatures. Prospective prediction of ophthalmopathy was tested in an independent validation cohort consisting of 18 hyperthyroidism patients and some 17 patients who later progressed to ophthalmopathy. The 75 to 100 discovery patients were divided at random into training and test sets in a 7:3 ratio. In addition, the study compared T-cell repertoires in thyroid tissue and in blood from five or six Graves' hyperthyroidism patients. Following sampling, methimazole starting at 30 mg daily was given to hyperthyroidism patients, and high-dose intravenous methylprednisolone was given to ophthalmopathy patients. The paper describes TCR Vbeta CDR3 sequencing of 140 or so peripheral blood samples, made up of 43 ophthalmopathy patients, more than 70 hyperthyroidism patients and 17 progressor patients.

Broader findings and caveats from the paper: Most expanded thyroid clonotypes (frequency above 0.001) were also detected in blood, a finding suggesting that blood repertoires may reflect thyroid immune responses. During validation, the model predicted progression to ophthalmopathy a median of about 5.9 months ahead of onset, with almost 71% sensitivity and under 85% specificity. No statistical method was used to fix the sample size in advance, and group allocation was not hidden from the investigators. A 13 V-J signature model separated ophthalmopathy from stable hyperthyroidism, with around 88% sensitivity and 81.08% specificity in cross-validation and 80%/75% in testing.

Stable Graves' hyperthyroidism was defined as the absence of progression to ophthalmopathy over 18 months of follow-up. Hyperthyroidism patients were newly diagnosed, with disease duration under 2 months, and aged 18 to 65 years. Patients with uncontrolled infections, other autoimmune diseases, pregnancy or lactation were excluded. Clinical symptoms, serum thyroxine and TRAb, thyroid ultrasound, and orbital computed tomography formed the basis for the diagnoses. Ficoll-Paque density gradient centrifugation was used to isolate PBMCs from 9.5 to 10 ml of fresh peripheral blood. Total RNA was extracted using Trizol reagent, and RNA quality was assessed on an Agilent 2100 Bioanalyzer.

The TCR originated in a woman between 50 and 59 years old with Graves' hyperthyroidism. Recombination connected TRBV11-1 to TRBJ1-2; TRBD1 might be the D gene, on 5 matching bases. Sequencing input: blood. In nucleotides, the sequence is TGTGCCAGCAGCTCCCAACAGGCAGGCGGCTACACCTTC. Its protein product is CASSSQQAGGYTF.